The 17 T cell receptor beta chains given below trace back to one sample, sequenced in a study of blood T cell repertoires in COVID-19. The method was immunoSEQ multiplex PCR; TCRdb's version includes in-frame clones alone and lacks a portion of them. The sample lists 95,000 to 100,000 clones, 85% to 90% occurring once. Material for sequencing was peripheral blood. The receptors come from a human donor with COVID-19, enrolled during active disease. The donor label of this sample is uncertain.

The chain links TRBV27 to TRBJ2-7; TRBD1 matches at 7 bases. Trimming cost V 2 bases and J 0 bases; bases outside gene matches: 7. This CDR3 region has 16 residues. Per the germline V gene, CDR1 is MNHEY and CDR2 is SMNVEV (reference sequence). The CDR3 spells CASSLSETGLSYEQYF. CDR3 DNA sequence: TGTGCCAGCAGTTTAAGTGAGACAGGGCTCTCCTACGAGCAGTACTTC.

The chain carries TRBV6-5 and TRBJ1-1; 8 bases are shared with TRBD1. In germline, CDR1 is MNHEY, CDR2 SVGAGI. V lost 6 bases, J lost 1 base, and 4 bases stayed unmatched. The CDR3 contains 14 residues. CDR3 loop: CASRSDRANTEAFF. CDR3 in DNA: TGTGCCAGCAGATCGGACAGGGCGAACACTGAAGCTTTCTTT.

V and J are TRBV7-9 and TRBJ1-4; 8 bases are a match to TRBD1. The V gene's germline CDR1 is SEHNR and CDR2 FQNEAQ (reference sequence). V was clipped by 5 bases and J by 4 bases; unmatched bases: 12. This CDR3 is built from 17 residues. The CDR3 DNA sequence: TGTGCCAGCAGCCCACGACAGGGGCTAGAATTTAATGAAAAACTGTTTTTT. This gives the protein CASSPRQGLEFNEKLFF.

With respect to this clone: The junction does not match germline at one end; this may be a read error. The V and J genes are TRBV12-3 or TRBV12-4 and TRBJ2-7; D may be TRBD1 (6 bases). This CDR3 is built from 10 residues. As DNA, the CDR3 is TGTGCCAGCGGCGAAGGGACAATCCACTTC. Protein sequence: CASGEGTIHF.

The chain joins TRBV28 to TRBJ1-6; D uncertain. Germline assignment: CDR1 MDHEN and CDR2 SYDVKM. CDR3 length equals 12 residues. V lost 6 bases, J lost 6 bases, and 6 bases lay in between. In DNA, the CDR3 is TGTGCCAGCAGACAGTTTAATTCACCCCTCCACTTT. This translates into CASRQFNSPLHF.

V is TRBV9 and J is TRBJ2-1; 14 bases are shared with TRBD2. Germline-derived CDR1 and CDR2 are SGDLS and YYNGEE. The CDR3 is 15 residues long. Germline trimming cut 0 bases from V and 15 bases from J; bases unmatched to any gene: 8. CDR3 nucleotide sequence: TGTGCCAGCAGCGTAGGGTCGGGACTAGCGGGGGACAGGTTCTTC. Protein: CASSVGSGLAGDRFF.

This sequence joins TRBV7-2 and TRBJ2-7; D unresolved. This CDR3 has 13 amino acids. Germline CDR1 reads SGHTA; CDR2 reads FQGNSA. V was clipped by 2 bases and J by 1 base, with 6 bases between them. CDR3 sequence (DNA): TGTGCCAGCAGCTTACAGTCGTCCTACGAGCAGTACTTC. This translates into CASSLQSSYEQYF.

This clone was found once. This chain joins TRBV11-2 and TRBJ2-3; D remains ambiguous. V was pared by 1 base and J by 2 bases, with 7 bases between. Looked up from germline, CDR1 is SGHAT and CDR2 is FQNNGV. The CDR3 runs 14 residues. CDR3 nucleotides: TGTGCCAGCAGCTTAGCGCGCGCCACAGATACGCAGTATTTT. Protein product: CASSLARATDTQYF.

J is TRBJ1-4 and V is TRBV20-1; D is unclear. Germline V gene data show CDR1 as DFQATT and CDR2 as SNEGSKA (reference sequence). CDR3 length equals 14 residues. The germline V and J ends were trimmed by 3 bases and 8 bases, with 16 bases remaining between them. The CDR3 sequence: CSASNNNREEKLFF. CDR3 DNA: TGCAGTGCTAGTAACAATAACCGGGAGGAAAAACTGTTTTTT.

The chain recombines TRBV25-1 with TRBJ1-2; 9 bases line up with TRBD1. J gave up 6 bases and V 6 bases, and 11 bases lay outside the gene matches. Germline V gives CDR1 MGHDK, CDR2 SYGVNS. The CDR3 spans 15 residues. The chain's CDR3 is CASSPSGTGRDGYTF. The CDR3 DNA follows: TGTGCCAGCAGCCCCTCCGGGACAGGGAGGGATGGCTACACCTTC.

J is TRBJ2-1 and V is TRBV6-2 or TRBV6-3; 14 bases map to TRBD2. Germline loops: CDR1 MNHEY, CDR2 SVGEGT. J lost 6 bases, V lost 2 bases, and 0 bases had no gene match. This CDR3 is 15 amino acids long. The CDR3 protein is CASSYGTSGGNEQFF. The CDR3 bases are TGTGCCAGCAGTTACGGGACTAGCGGGGGCAATGAGCAGTTCTTC.

The chain combines TRBV19 with TRBJ1-5; the D gene is possibly TRBD1 (6 bases). The CDR3 extends over 16 amino acids. The V end was cut by 4 bases, the J end by 6 bases, with 19 bases between. Germline V gives CDR1 LNHDA, CDR2 SQIVND (reference sequence). The CDR3: CASSTTGTRGVQPQHF. The CDR3, as DNA: TGTGCCAGTAGTACGACCGGGACACGGGGGGTTCAGCCCCAGCATTTT.

The chain uses TRBV5-8 and TRBJ1-6; D ambiguous. CDR3 size: 17 residues. Per the germline V gene, CDR1 is SGHTS and CDR2 is YDEGEE. With 4 bases removed from V and 3 bases from J, the gap between germline ends came to 17 bases. The CDR3 bases are TGTGCCAGCAGCGAGCAATATGGTCGGGACTATAATTCACCCCTCCACTTT. This translates into CASSEQYGRDYNSPLHF.

The J gene is TRBJ1-2, the V gene TRBV19; D possibly corresponds to TRBD1 (5 bases). The CDR3 runs 16 residues. CDR1 LNHDA and CDR2 SQIVND come from the germline V gene (reference sequence). V shed 0 bases and J shed 4 bases, with 15 bases lying between them. This chain's CDR3 is CASSIEKGPGFYGYTF. The CDR3 bases are TGTGCCAGTAGTATAGAGAAGGGGCCAGGTTTCTATGGCTACACCTTC.

The chain employs TRBV11-3 and TRBJ2-7; D possibly corresponds to TRBD1 (5 bases). V was clipped by 2 bases and J by 6 bases, with 11 bases between them. Germline loops: CDR1 SGHNT, CDR2 YENEEA. This CDR3 is 13 amino acids long. The CDR3 protein is CASSLSAGLEQYF. In DNA, the CDR3 is TGTGCCAGCAGCTTATCGGCAGGGCTCGAGCAGTACTTC.

The chain couples TRBV27 to TRBJ1-2, with TRBD1 matching 7 bases. The CDR3 consists of 13 residues. V lost 8 bases to trimming and J lost 5 bases; unmatched junction nucleotides: 8. Looked up from germline, CDR1 is MNHEY and CDR2 is SMNVEV (reference sequence). CDR3 bases: TGTGCCAGCGGAGACAGGGTGGGGTATGGCTACACCTTC. Protein: CASGDRVGYGYTF.

This clone was seen a handful of times. The rearrangement links TRBV6-5 to TRBJ1-2; 9 nucleotides line up with TRBD1. V shed 0 bases, J shed 3 bases, and the junction held 5 bases outside the gene matches. The CDR3 totals 16 residues. Germline CDR1 is MNHEY and CDR2 is SVGAGI. CDR3 DNA sequence: TGTGCCAGCAGTTACTCTATTACAGGGGGCTACTATGGCTACACCTTC. Translating gives CASSYSITGGYYGYTF.